One and the same sample provided the 8 T cell receptor beta chains below, sequenced in a study of T cell responses to AZD1222 COVID-19 vaccine. The table came from immunoSEQ multiplex PCR; TCRdb's copy has only in-frame clones and leaves some out. The sample lists about 200,000 clones, 94% seen once, with about 1.5% in the top ten. The input for sequencing was peripheral blood, taken 28 days after the second dose of the MenACWY control vaccine. The receptors stem from an adult who received the MenACWY meningococcal vaccine as a control.

The gene calls are TRBV19 and TRBJ2-7; TRBD2 might be the D (5 bases). Germline V lookup: CDR1 LNHDA, CDR2 SQIVND (reference sequence). There are 15 residues in the CDR3. V dropped 3 bases and J dropped 3 bases, with 15 bases sitting between them. CDR3 DNA sequence: TGTGCCAGTAGTATGGTATCGGGGAGTAGCTACGAGCAGTACTTC. It codes for CASSMVSGSSYEQYF.

With respect to this clone: This same CDR3 is encoded by further DNA sequences in the sample. This chain joins TRBV28 and TRBJ1-5, with 9 bases lining up with TRBD1. V shed 6 bases and J 5 bases; nucleotides not matched to a gene: 5. CDR1 and CDR2 from the germline V gene are MDHEN and SYDVKM. This CDR3 is 14 amino acids long. The CDR3: CASSPGQGDQPQHF. The CDR3 region has the DNA TGTGCCAGCAGCCCGGGACAGGGCGATCAGCCCCAGCATTTT.

The chain recombines TRBV27 with TRBJ1-6, with D maybe TRBD1 (6 bases). CDR1 is MNHEY and CDR2 is SMNVEV in the germline V gene (reference sequence). The CDR3 consists of 18 residues. V was clipped by 0 bases and J by 4 bases, with 16 bases between them. CDR3 DNA: TGTGCCAGCAGTTTATCGTGGGGGCGGGGTCAGTATAATTCACCCCTCCACTTT. Translating it yields CASSLSWGRGQYNSPLHF.

This sequence joins TRBV2 and TRBJ1-2, with D hard to call. The germline CDR1 and CDR2 sequences are SNHLY and FYNNEI. CDR3 length: 15 residues. V gave up 2 bases and J gave up 3 bases, with 13 bases separating them. CDR3 amino acids: CASSERQSIDYGYTF. CDR3 nucleotide sequence: TGTGCCAGCAGTGAACGGCAATCAATCGACTATGGCTACACCTTC.

This clone showed up just once. V and J are TRBV25-1 and TRBJ1-3; 7 bases map to TRBD1. From germline, CDR1 is MGHDK and CDR2 SYGVNS. The CDR3 is 16 amino acids. J lost 0 bases, V lost 4 bases, and 6 bases had no gene match. This chain's CDR3 is CASSGQGGTSGNTIYF. The CDR3 coding sequence is TGTGCCAGCAGTGGACAGGGAGGAACCTCTGGAAACACCATATATTTT.

The DNA for the CDR3 is TGCGCCAGCAGCCAAGGAGGTAGCTCCTACAATGAGCAGTTCTTC. Its translation is CASSQGGSSYNEQFF. The rearrangement links TRBV4-3 to TRBJ2-1; no firm D call. V shed 1 base and J shed 0 bases, with 7 bases lying between them. Germline V CDR1 and CDR2: LGHNA, YSLEER. CDR3 length: 15 residues.

The chain couples TRBV4-2 to TRBJ2-1; D is unclear. Germline V CDR1 and CDR2: LGHNA, YNFKEQ. The length of the CDR3 is 16 residues. Trimming removed 0 bases at V and 5 bases at J, with 14 bases between. The CDR3: CASSQEHLTDDNEQFF. For the CDR3, the DNA is TGTGCCAGCAGCCAAGAACATCTTACGGACGACAATGAGCAGTTCTTC.

This clone has just a few counts. One junction end does not reproduce the germline sequence, and a read error may be involved. V and J are TRBV6-5 and TRBJ1-1, with TRBD1 matching over 7 bases. From germline, CDR1 is MNHEY and CDR2 SVGAGI. The CDR3 contains 13 residues. This CDR3 is CASLNRDRREVFF. As DNA, the CDR3 is TGTGCCAGCCTAAACCGGGACAGACGCGAAGTTTTCTTT.